A selection of T cell receptor beta chains follows, all from one sample in a study of long-term antiretroviral therapy in people with HIV. The method was immunoSEQ multiplex PCR; TCRdb's version includes in-frame clones alone and lacks a portion of them. This sample has 34,000 or so clones, with approximately 85% found just once. The starting material was unsorted PBMCs, obtained about 3.3 years after starting antiretroviral therapy. All receptors derive from a man between 18 and 29 years old with HIV. CDR3s include the opening cysteine and the closing phenylalanine or tryptophan. Fields, in order: J gene, clone size, V gene, D gene, CDR3 DNA, CDR3 protein. D genes are given only for firm matches. A clone size is listed for some rows: how often the clone was seen (once, few, many), or a class if it is expanded.

TRBJ2-3,NA,TRBV9,TRBD2,TGTGCCAGCAGCACCTGGGATCTAGCGGGGGAGGCAGATACGCAGTATTTT,CASSTWDLAGEADTQYF
TRBJ1-1,NA,TRBV7-9,TRBD1,TGTGCCAGCAGCTGGACAGGGGGCACTGAAGCTTTCTTT,CASSWTGGTEAFF
TRBJ1-2,NA,TRBV15,TRBD1,TGTGCCACCAGCAGTAGCAGAGGGACAGGGGGCAGTAAGGACTATGGCTACACCTTC,CATSSSRGTGGSKDYGYTF
TRBJ1-1,NA,TRBV5-1,NA,TGCGCCAGCAGCTTGGACGGTATCCAGGCTTTCTTT,CASSLDGIQAFF
TRBJ1-3,NA,TRBV6-1,TRBD1,TGTGCCAGCAGTGACCCGGGACAGGGAAAAGGAAACACCATATATTTT,CASSDPGQGKGNTIYF
TRBJ2-3,NA,TRBV11-1,TRBD2,TGTGCCAGCAGCGTGGGACTAGCGGGAGCAGATACGCAGTATTTT,CASSVGLAGADTQYF
TRBJ2-7,NA,TRBV7-9,TRBD2,TGTGCCAGCAGCTCGGGACTAGCGGGGGGGCCGTGCTACTTC,CASSSGLAGGPCYF
TRBJ2-3,NA,TRBV7-3,TRBD2,TGTGCCAGCAGCTTTGGGACTAGCGGGAACCCAAGCACAGATACGCAGTATTTT,CASSFGTSGNPSTDTQYF
TRBJ1-2,once,TRBV4-3,NA,TGCGCCAGCAGCCATAACCACAGGGACGACTATGGCTACACCTTC,CASSHNHRDDYGYTF
TRBJ2-3,NA,TRBV7-2,TRBD2,TGTGCCAGCAGCCAGAGCGGGGCTAGCACAGATACGCAGTATTTT,CASSQSGASTDTQYF
TRBJ2-7,few,TRBV2,NA,TGTGCCAGCGACTTGCCCGACTACGAGCAGTACTTC,CASDLPDYEQYF
TRBJ2-1,NA,TRBV5-5,NA,TGTGCCAGCAGCCCCGATGCGGGGATCAATGAGCAGTTCTTC,CASSPDAGINEQFF
TRBJ2-7,NA,TRBV4-3,NA,TGCGCCAGCAGCCAGGGGGGATGGGGACAAAATTCCTACGAGCAGTACTTC,CASSQGGWGQNSYEQYF
TRBJ2-7,NA,TRBV6-6,NA,TGTGCCAGCACCTATGACCCCCCGGCCTACGAGCAGTACTTC,CASTYDPPAYEQYF
TRBJ1-4,NA,TRBV29-1,NA,TGCAGCGTTGACTCTGGGACTTTTGGAAAACTGTTTTTT,CSVDSGTFGKLFF
TRBJ2-1,NA,TRBV28,TRBD2,TGTGCCAGCAGGGGGGGACTAGCGGGAGGGGATGAGCAGTTCTTC,CASRGGLAGGDEQFF
TRBJ1-5,NA,TRBV27,NA,TGTGCCAGCAGTTTATCCTCCAATCAGCCCCAGCATTTT,CASSLSSNQPQHF
TRBJ2-1,NA,TRBV28,NA,TGTGCCAGCAGTCCCCTAAGGGGGAGGGATGAGCAGTTCTTC,CASSPLRGRDEQFF
TRBJ1-1,once,TRBV4-1,NA,TGCGCCAGCAGTCGCGTCCTAGAACATCGGGACACTGAAGCTTTCTTT,CASSRVLEHRDTEAFF
TRBJ2-7,NA,TRBV7-6,NA,TGTGCCAGCAGCCCTTTAGCGAGGCCCTACGAGCAGTACTTC,CASSPLARPYEQYF
TRBJ2-7,few,TRBV4-1,TRBD1,TGCGCCAGCAGCCTAGGAGCCGGGACAGGGTATTACGAGCAGTACTTC,CASSLGAGTGYYEQYF
TRBJ1-1,NA,TRBV7-7,NA,TGTGCTAGCAGCCTATCGGGGAACACTGAAGCTTTCTTT,CASSLSGNTEAFF
TRBJ2-7,NA,TRBV2,NA,TGTGCCTCGATACGGGGACACGGGTCCTACGAGCAGTACTTC,CASIRGHGSYEQYF
TRBJ2-7,NA,TRBV28,TRBD2,TGTGCCAGCAGTTTAGTCCGGGGACTAGCGGGAGGCGAAGAGCAGTACTTC,CASSLVRGLAGGEEQYF
TRBJ1-2,NA,TRBV27,NA,TGTGCCAGCCGTGAAGGGAACTATGGCTACACCTTC,CASREGNYGYTF
TRBJ2-7,NA,TRBV2,NA,TGTGCCAGCAGTGGGCGGGACATCAACTACGAGCAGTACTTC,CASSGRDINYEQYF
TRBJ1-2,NA,TRBV9,TRBD1,TGTGCCAGCAGCATCGGATACTTGGACAGGAGAGATCGCTACACCTTC,CASSIGYLDRRDRYTF
TRBJ1-1,once,TRBV6-5,TRBD1,TGTGCCAGCAGTTACGGCACAGGGGTCCTGAACACTGAAGCTTTCTTT,CASSYGTGVLNTEAFF
TRBJ1-5,NA,TRBV15,NA,TGTGCCACCAGCAGAGATACAGGTTCCGCTAATCAGCCCCAGCATTTT,CATSRDTGSANQPQHF
TRBJ2-2,NA,TRBV11-3,TRBD1,TGTGCCAGCAGCTTGGGACAGGGGTTCACCGGGGAGCTGTTTTTT,CASSLGQGFTGELFF
TRBJ2-7,NA,TRBV12-5,TRBD2,TGTGCTAGTGGTTTGGGTAGCGGGGGTTCGAGCTCCTACGAGCAGTACTTC,CASGLGSGGSSSYEQYF
TRBJ1-3,NA,TRBV4-1,NA,TGCGCCAGCAGCCAGAGACAGGAGAATCACCCTGGAAACACCATATATTTT,CASSQRQENHPGNTIYF
TRBJ1-2,NA,TRBV29-1,NA,TGCAGCGTTGTTGAGGGGGGCGAGACGTATGGCTACACCTTC,CSVVEGGETYGYTF
TRBJ1-5,NA,TRBV2,NA,TGTGCCAGCAGTGATACGCGGGGTCCACAAAATCAGCCCCAGCATTTT,CASSDTRGPQNQPQHF
TRBJ2-2,NA,TRBV19,NA,TGTGCCAGTAGTTGGGTCACCGGGGAGCTGTTTTTT,CASSWVTGELFF
TRBJ2-5,once,TRBV6-5,NA,TGTGCCAGCAGTTACACCGGAAGATTGGTTGAGACCCAGTACTTC,CASSYTGRLVETQYF
TRBJ1-1,NA,TRBV29-1,NA,TGCAGCGTTGATGGTCTTAGCGTCACTGAAGCTTTCTTT,CSVDGLSVTEAFF
TRBJ2-7,NA,TRBV5-5,TRBD1,TGTGCCAGCAGCTTGCTAGGGGGCTCCTACTCCTACGAGCAGTACTTC,CASSLLGGSYSYEQYF
TRBJ2-5,NA,TRBV6-1,NA,TGTGCCAGCAGTGAATCGAGACGACAAGAGACCCAGTACTTC,CASSESRRQETQYF
TRBJ2-2,few,TRBV7-2,TRBD1,TGTGCCAGCAGCTATAGACAGGGGGCGTCCGGGGAGCTGTTTTTT,CASSYRQGASGELFF
TRBJ2-7,NA,TRBV5-1,NA,TGCGCCAGCAGCTTTGGTCTGGACGGCTACGAGCAGTACTTC,CASSFGLDGYEQYF
TRBJ2-1,NA,TRBV27,NA,TGTGCCAGCAGTTTTACCACGGGGAGGAATGAGCAGTTCTTC,CASSFTTGRNEQFF
TRBJ1-1,NA,TRBV19,NA,TGTGCCAGTAGTATGGCCCAGTCGTACCAACTGAACACTGAAGCTTTCTTT,CASSMAQSYQLNTEAFF
TRBJ1-6,NA,TRBV18,TRBD1,TGTGCCAGCTTTGGGACAGGGGGTTCACCCCTCCACTTT,CASFGTGGSPLHF
TRBJ2-2,NA,TRBV10-3,NA,TGTGCCATCAGTTCGACAACGAACACCGGGGAGCTGTTTTTT,CAISSTTNTGELFF
TRBJ2-1,once,TRBV7-8,TRBD2,TGTGCCAGCAGCGAGGGACTAGCGGTCTCCAATGAGCAGTTCTTC,CASSEGLAVSNEQFF
TRBJ2-7,once,TRBV9,NA,TGTGCCAGCAGCGTAGGTCCGGCAGACTACGAGCAGTACTTC,CASSVGPADYEQYF
TRBJ2-7,NA,TRBV7-6,NA,TGTGCCAGCAGCTCCACAGAAAAGGGCGTCTACGAGCAGTACTTC,CASSSTEKGVYEQYF
TRBJ2-1,NA,TRBV6-4,TRBD2,TGTGCCAGCAGTGCGCTAGCGGGAGGTGTAAATGAGCAGTTCTTC,CASSALAGGVNEQFF
TRBJ1-1,once,TRBV10-2,NA,TGCGCCAGCACGTGGACCCTCGGGGACACTGAAGCTTTCTTT,CASTWTLGDTEAFF
TRBJ1-5,NA,TRBV7-3,NA,TGTGCCAGCAGCTTAGCCAGAGATCAGCCCCAGCATTTT,CASSLARDQPQHF
TRBJ2-7,NA,TRBV5-6,NA,TGTGCCAGCAGCTTGGGGACGGAGTCCTACGAGCAGTACTTC,CASSLGTESYEQYF
TRBJ2-1,NA,TRBV19,TRBD1,TGTGCCAGTAGTCCGAGACAGGGCCTCTACAATGAGCAGTTCTTC,CASSPRQGLYNEQFF
TRBJ2-3,NA,TRBV29-1,TRBD2,TGCAGCGTCTCTAGCGGGGGCACGACAGATACGCAGTATTTT,CSVSSGGTTDTQYF
TRBJ2-7,NA,TRBV5-6,NA,TGTGCCAGCAGCTTAGGGGGTAGGTTCGACGAGCAGTACTTC,CASSLGGRFDEQYF
TRBJ2-7,once,TRBV27,NA,TGTGCCAGCAGTTTATCGCGGCGGGTGGACGGGTTGTACGAGCAGTACTTC,CASSLSRRVDGLYEQYF
TRBJ2-7,NA,TRBV9,TRBD2,TGTGCCAGCAGCGTAGGGGATAGCGGGAGGTCCTCCTACGAGCAGTACTTC,CASSVGDSGRSSYEQYF
TRBJ2-7,NA,TRBV5-1,NA,TGCGCCAGTTATAGGGCGGGCGAGCAGTACTTC,CASYRAGEQYF
TRBJ2-7,once,TRBV7-2,TRBD1,TGTGCCAGCAGCTTAGTACTCATCGGGACAGGGTCCTCCTACGAGCAGTACTTC,CASSLVLIGTGSSYEQYF